This T cell receptor (beta chain) was documented in a study of T cells in Graves' hyperthyroidism and ophthalmopathy. Researchers amplified the TCR beta CDR3 regions from RNA transcripts. The HTBI primer set drove a first-round RT-PCR of the TCR CDR3. TCRdb fed the multiplex PCR reads into MiXCR, producing one record per CDR3 protein. The sample consists of some 600,000 distinct CDR3 sequences, roughly 46% of them appearing once. Uncontrolled infection, other autoimmune disease, pregnancy or lactation disqualified patients from enrolment. This clonotype was found many times. This sequence was found in a woman aged 18-29 years with Graves' hyperthyroidism. Material: peripheral blood or thyroid tissue (not recorded which).

The CDR3 DNA reads TGTGCCAGCAGCTTAGCTCGCAGGGAAAACACTGAAGCTTTCTTT. Translated, it gives CASSLARRENTEAFF. This chain uses TRBV7-9 with TRBJ1-1; a weak D match, TRBD1 (5 bases). The CDR3 runs 15 residues. V shed 0 bases and J shed 2 bases, with 10 bases lying between them. Germline lookup yields CDR1 SEHNR and CDR2 FQNEAQ (reference sequence).